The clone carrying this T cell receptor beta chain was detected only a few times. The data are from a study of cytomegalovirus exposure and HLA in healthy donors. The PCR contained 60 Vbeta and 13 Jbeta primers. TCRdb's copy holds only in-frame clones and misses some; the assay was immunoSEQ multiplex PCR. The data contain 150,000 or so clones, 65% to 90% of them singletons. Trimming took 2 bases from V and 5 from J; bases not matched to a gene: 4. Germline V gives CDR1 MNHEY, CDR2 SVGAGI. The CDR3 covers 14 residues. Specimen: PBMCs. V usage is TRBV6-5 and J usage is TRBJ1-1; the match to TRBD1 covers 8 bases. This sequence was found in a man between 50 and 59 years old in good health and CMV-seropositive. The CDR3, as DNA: TGTGCCAGCAGTTACGCACAGGGGGAAACTGAAGCTTTCTTT. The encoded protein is CASSYAQGETEAFF.